The 17 T cell receptor beta chains below were found in one sample sequenced in a study of blood T cell repertoires in COVID-19. The method was immunoSEQ multiplex PCR; TCRdb's version includes in-frame clones alone and lacks a portion of them. The table lists 85,000 to 120,000 clones, 80% to 90% of them singletons, with over 9.5% in the top ten. The sample comprised peripheral blood. The receptors here all came from a man aged 40-50 years with active or convalescent COVID-19.

The V and J genes are TRBV11-2 and TRBJ2-1; 11 bases map to TRBD2. V gave up 1 base and J gave up 6 bases; unmatched junction bases: 8. There are 17 residues in the CDR3. Germline V gene data show CDR1 as SGHAT and CDR2 as FQNNGV. CDR3 sequence reads: CASSLALLAGGINEQFF. The CDR3 region has the DNA TGTGCCAGCAGCTTAGCCCTCTTAGCGGGGGGGATCAATGAGCAGTTCTTC.

The chain carries TRBV12-3 or TRBV12-4 and TRBJ1-5, with 7 bases that match TRBD1. There are 13 residues in the CDR3. The V segment lost 4 bases and the J segment 6 bases; nucleotides outside the gene matches: 3. CDR3 amino acids: CASSWTGGQPQHF. In DNA, the CDR3 is TGTGCCAGCAGTTGGACAGGCGGTCAGCCCCAGCATTTT.

This chain joins TRBV7-2 and TRBJ1-3; perhaps TRBD1 as D (5 bases). The CDR3 extends over 16 amino acids. Between the trimmed V and J ends, which lost 3 bases and 0 bases, there was a span of 12 bases. Germline CDR1 reads SGHTA; CDR2 reads FQGNSA. The CDR3 DNA follows: TGTGCCAGCAGCTTTGGCGGGGGTAGCTCTGGAAACACCATATATTTT. This encodes CASSFGGGSSGNTIYF.

This rearrangement joins TRBV5-1 to TRBJ1-1; D unresolved. Germline V gives CDR1 SGHRS, CDR2 YFSETQ. The CDR3 contains 14 residues. The V end lost 4 bases, the J end lost 0 bases, and 10 bases lay between the germline ends. The CDR3: CASSERSMNTEAFF. The CDR3 DNA reads TGCGCCAGCAGCGAGAGATCCATGAACACTGAAGCTTTCTTT.

This clone was observed a few times. The chain is built from TRBV5-8 and TRBJ1-1; TRBD1 might be the D (5 bases). The CDR3 has 17 residues. Germline V gene data show CDR1 as SGHTS and CDR2 as YDEGEE. V was cut by 0 bases and J by 0 bases, with 15 bases left in between. The CDR3 is CASSLVSGKSVNTEAFF. CDR3 sequence (DNA): TGTGCCAGCAGCTTGGTGTCAGGGAAGTCAGTGAACACTGAAGCTTTCTTT.

This chain joins TRBV7-2 and TRBJ2-5, with 8 bases that match TRBD2. J gave up 4 bases and V 0 bases, and 13 bases lay outside the gene matches. Per germline, CDR1 SGHTA and CDR2 FQGNSA. The CDR3 is 18 amino acids. The CDR3 region is CASSLAQGSGGRRETQYF. CDR3 nucleotide sequence: TGTGCCAGCAGCTTAGCGCAGGGGAGCGGGGGCCGGAGAGAGACCCAGTACTTC.

In its sample, this clone was seen once. The rearrangement uses TRBV10-1 and TRBJ2-1; D is unclear. Germline assignment: CDR1 WNHNN and CDR2 SYGVQD (reference sequence). The CDR3 spans 13 residues. Deletions cut 1 base from V and 7 bases from J, with 8 bases between. The DNA for the CDR3 is TGCGCCAGCAGTGAGTGTTTCGGTAATGAGCAGTTCTTC. Its protein product is CASSECFGNEQFF.

As DNA, the CDR3 is TGTGCCAGCAGGACCGGGACAGGGGGCTTAAGCAATCAGCCCCAGCATTTT. It codes for CASRTGTGGLSNQPQHF. V gene TRBV2 combines with J gene TRBJ1-5, with 12 positions matching TRBD1. Germline CDR1 SNHLY, CDR2 FYNNEI. The CDR3 has 17 amino acids. Germline trimming cut 6 bases from V and 1 base from J; bases unmatched to any gene: 7.

The V and J genes are TRBV5-1 and TRBJ2-5; 8 nucleotides align to TRBD1. Germline assignment: CDR1 SGHRS and CDR2 YFSETQ. Trimming at V came to 3 bases and at J to 3 bases, leaving 4 bases not matched to a gene. CDR3 length equals 14 residues. The CDR3 spells CASSSGGAEETQYF. In DNA, the CDR3 is TGCGCCAGCAGCTCAGGGGGCGCGGAAGAGACCCAGTACTTC.

V and J are TRBV11-2 and TRBJ1-3; a possible D gene is TRBD1 (5 bases). This CDR3 contains 16 residues. V lost 5 bases and J 0 bases, leaving 14 bases between the germline ends. The germline V gene encodes CDR1 SGHAT and CDR2 FQNNGV. DNA for the CDR3: TGTGCCAGCAGCGGTCACAGGTCGGGCTCTGGAAACACCATATATTTT. It translates to CASSGHRSGSGNTIYF. Supplemented by reference TRBV11-2 and TRBJ1-3, the full variable domain reads EAGVAQSPRYKIIEKRQSVAFWCNPISGHATLYWYQQILGQGPKLLIQFQNNGVVDDSQLPKDRFSAERLKGVDSTLKIQPAKLEDSAVYLCASSGHRSGSGNTIYFGEGSWLTVV.

This chain connects TRBV4-2 to TRBJ2-1; D possibly corresponds to TRBD2 (7 bases). This CDR3 contains 14 residues. The germline V gene encodes CDR1 LGHNA and CDR2 YNFKEQ. Trimming took off 4 bases at V and 6 bases at J, with 13 bases between the two ends. For the CDR3, the DNA is TGTGCCAGCAGCCCGCGCGGGGGCATCAATGAGCAGTTCTTC. The encoded protein is CASSPRGGINEQFF.

The gene calls are TRBV3-1 (or the pseudogene TRBV3-2) and TRBJ1-5; TRBD1 is a possible D gene (5 bases). The CDR3 has 14 amino acids. V was pared by 0 bases and J by 8 bases, with 11 bases between. Germline V gene sequence: CDR1 LGHDT, CDR2 YNNKEL (reference sequence). The CDR3 here is CASSQDGGGEPQHF. The CDR3 DNA reads TGTGCCAGCAGCCAAGATGGGGGGGGTGAGCCCCAGCATTTT.

V usage is TRBV9 and J usage is TRBJ2-3, with D maybe TRBD2 (7 bases). The CDR3 length is 16 residues. CDR1 and CDR2 (germline): SGDLS, YYNGEE. The ends were cut back, 0 bases at V and 0 bases at J, with 11 bases in the middle. Here the CDR3 reads CASSVGAGASTDTQYF. The DNA of the CDR3 is TGTGCCAGCAGCGTAGGGGCGGGGGCGAGCACAGATACGCAGTATTTT.

This clone was seen a single time. This chain uses TRBV5-1 with TRBJ1-2; 7 bases align to TRBD1. V lost 0 bases, J lost 6 bases, and 2 bases stayed unmatched. The germline gives CDR1 SGHRS, CDR2 YFSETQ. The CDR3 totals 13 residues. The CDR3 DNA follows: TGCGCCAGCAGCTTGGGAGGGGGCGATGGCTACACCTTC. Its protein is CASSLGGGDGYTF.

The rearrangement joins TRBV5-4 to TRBJ2-5, with 10 nucleotides matching TRBD1. Germline V CDR1 and CDR2: SGHNT, YYREEE (reference sequence). The CDR3 loop spans 14 amino acids. The J segment lost 5 bases and the V segment lost 5 bases, leaving 6 bases of the junction unmatched. The DNA for the CDR3 is TGTGCCAGCAGTGAGGGACAGGGGCTGGAGACCCAGTACTTC. This gives the protein CASSEGQGLETQYF.

The chain couples TRBV19 to TRBJ2-7, with D possibly TRBD1 on 6 matching bases. Germline V gene data show CDR1 as LNHDA and CDR2 as SQIVND (reference sequence). The CDR3 extends over 15 amino acids. The ends were cut back, 3 bases at V and 3 bases at J, with 15 bases in the middle. CDR3 nucleotides: TGTGCCAGTAGTATCGGTACAGGGAAAAACTACGAGCAGTACTTC. Residues: CASSIGTGKNYEQYF. Using reference TRBV19 and TRBJ2-7 for the parts outside the CDR3, the full variable domain is DGGITQSPKYLFRKEGQNVTLSCEQNLNHDAMYWYRQDPGQGLRLIYYSQIVNDFQKGDIAEGYSVSREKKESFPLTVTSAQKNPTAFYLCASSIGTGKNYEQYFGPGTRLTVT.

The chain recombines TRBV10-3 with TRBJ2-7, with D possibly matching TRBD2 (6 bases). CDR3 size: 16 residues. The germline V gene has CDR1 ENHRY and CDR2 SYGVKD. V was pared by 0 bases and J by 5 bases, with 17 bases between. This CDR3 reads CAISESGQLGGNEQYF. The DNA of the CDR3 is TGTGCCATCAGTGAGTCCGGGCAGCTTGGAGGGAACGAGCAGTACTTC.